This TCR beta chain was identified during a study of PD-1 blockade in classical Hodgkin lymphoma. Overall study results and limits: CD4+ TCR diversity, unlike CD8+, rose significantly by C4D1. Similar baseline diversity was found in complete responders and newly diagnosed patients.

The sample's time point: cycle 4 day 1 (C4D1), after more than five weeks of nivolumab. Every one of the patients relapsed after autologous stem cell transplantation (brentuximab vedotin exposure was variable). Repertoires were generated with immunoSEQ multiplex PCR, while TCRdb's copy carries only in-frame clones and drops some. The sample contains tens of thousands of clones, 90% of which appear only once. Comments on this clone: Its specificity is not known.

This TCR derives from a human donor with classical Hodgkin lymphoma. The sequencing here drew on peripheral blood mononuclear cells (PBMCs), taken before the fourth cycle of nivolumab.

CDR3 amino acids: CASSGTGPNQPQHF. Written as DNA, the CDR3 is TGTGCCAGCAGCGGTACAGGGCCCAATCAGCCCCAGCATTTT. This chain uses TRBV7-2 with TRBJ1-5, with D possibly matching TRBD1 (6 bases). The CDR3 spans 14 residues. V was shortened by 5 bases and J by 3 bases, with 11 bases between the two germline ends. Germline V CDR1 and CDR2: SGHTA, FQGNSA.